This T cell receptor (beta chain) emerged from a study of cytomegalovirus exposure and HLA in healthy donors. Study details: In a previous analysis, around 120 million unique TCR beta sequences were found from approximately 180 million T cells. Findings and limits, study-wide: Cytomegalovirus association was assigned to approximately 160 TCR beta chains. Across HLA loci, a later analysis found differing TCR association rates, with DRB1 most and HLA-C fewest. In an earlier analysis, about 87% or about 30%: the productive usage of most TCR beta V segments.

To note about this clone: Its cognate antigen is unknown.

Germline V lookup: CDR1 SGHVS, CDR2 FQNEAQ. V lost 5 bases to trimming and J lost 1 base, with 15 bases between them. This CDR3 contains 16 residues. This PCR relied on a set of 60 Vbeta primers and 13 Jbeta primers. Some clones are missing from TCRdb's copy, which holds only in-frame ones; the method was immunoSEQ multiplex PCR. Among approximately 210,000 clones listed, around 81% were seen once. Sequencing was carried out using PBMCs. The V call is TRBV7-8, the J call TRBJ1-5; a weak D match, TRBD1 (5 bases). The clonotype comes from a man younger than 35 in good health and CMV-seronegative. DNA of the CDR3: TGTGCCAGCAGCCCAGAGACCAGGGCGAGCAATCAGCCCCAGCATTTT. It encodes CASSPETRASNQPQHF.